The present T cell receptor (beta chain) was sequenced within a study of cytomegalovirus exposure and HLA in healthy donors. Study details: Earlier sequencing of 150 million to 200 million T cells yielded approximately 100 million unique TCR beta sequences. Study outcomes and limitations: According to reports, the classifier identified cytomegalovirus status with high specificity and sensitivity. With later analysis, a missense DCLRE1C variant became linked to TCR beta V- and J-gene trimming. An observed cluster of highly shared sequence variants was recorded as a likely sequencing artifact.

Vbeta (60) and Jbeta (13) primers were used in the PCR. The repertoire was sequenced with immunoSEQ multiplex PCR; TCRdb's copy has only in-frame clones and lacks some. The data contain approximately 190,000 clones, around 80% of them seen just once; the ten biggest clones take up roughly 6.7%. This clone was detected only a few times. Antigen specificity is unknown. This CDR3 spans 15 amino acids. Trimming cost V 2 bases and J 3 bases, with 15 bases left between them. The V gene's germline CDR1 is SGHNT and CDR2 YYREEE (reference sequence). Sequencing used PBMCs. This sequence was found in a middle-aged man in good health and CMV-seropositive. The rearrangement links TRBV5-4 to TRBJ2-7; TRBD1 is a possible D gene (5 bases). As DNA, the CDR3 is TGTGCCAGCAGCTTATTTGGGGCGGAGCTCTACGAGCAGTACTTC. Translating it yields CASSLFGAELYEQYF.